This TCR beta chain was recorded in a study of T cells after yellow fever vaccination. Study outcomes and limitations: Clonotypes appearing in both CD4 and CD8 compartments existed, and their share was small.

The germline V gene encodes CDR1 DFQATT and CDR2 SNEGSKA (reference sequence). Trimming at V came to 7 bases and at J to 5 bases, leaving 6 bases not matched to a gene. The CDR3 has 12 amino acids. The TCR cDNA carried a universal primer site and UMIs from 5'RACE template switching. From the 5' RACE reads, TCRdb called clonotypes with MiXCR, one entry per CDR3 protein. The table includes 250,000 to 300,000 distinct CDR3 sequences, roughly 5% detected once. With respect to this clonotype: Its specificity is unknown.

The input for sequencing was CD4+ T cells sorted from PBMCs, taken on the day of the yellow fever booster vaccination. The V gene is TRBV20-1, the J gene TRBJ2-7; 9 bases match TRBD1. The source is a man between 18 and 35 years old who received the YFV17D yellow fever vaccine. As DNA, the CDR3 is TGCAGTGTTCCGGACAGGGGTCACGAGCAGTACTTC. Its protein product is CSVPDRGHEQYF.